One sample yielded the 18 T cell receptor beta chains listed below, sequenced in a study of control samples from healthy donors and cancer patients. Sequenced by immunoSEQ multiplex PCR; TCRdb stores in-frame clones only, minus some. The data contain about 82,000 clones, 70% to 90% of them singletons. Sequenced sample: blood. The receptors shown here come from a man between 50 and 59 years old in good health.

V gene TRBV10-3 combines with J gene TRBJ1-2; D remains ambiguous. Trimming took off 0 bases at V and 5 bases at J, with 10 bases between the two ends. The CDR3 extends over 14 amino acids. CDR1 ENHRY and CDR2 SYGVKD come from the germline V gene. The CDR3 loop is CAISESAAGYGYTF. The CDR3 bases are TGTGCCATCAGTGAGTCGGCTGCGGGATATGGCTACACCTTC.

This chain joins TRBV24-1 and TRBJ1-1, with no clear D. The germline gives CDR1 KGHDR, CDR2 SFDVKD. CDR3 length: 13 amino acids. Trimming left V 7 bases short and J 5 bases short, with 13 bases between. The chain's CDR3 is CATRGAGGTEAFF. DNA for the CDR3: TGTGCCACCAGAGGAGCGGGAGGGACTGAAGCTTTCTTT.

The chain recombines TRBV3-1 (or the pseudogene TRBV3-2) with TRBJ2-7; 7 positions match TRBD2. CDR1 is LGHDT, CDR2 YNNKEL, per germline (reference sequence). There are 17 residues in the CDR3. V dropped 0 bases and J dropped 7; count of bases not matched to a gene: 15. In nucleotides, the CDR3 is TGTGCCAGCAGCCAAGATCTGGTGGTAGGACTAGGACGGGAGCAGTACTTC. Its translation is CASSQDLVVGLGREQYF.

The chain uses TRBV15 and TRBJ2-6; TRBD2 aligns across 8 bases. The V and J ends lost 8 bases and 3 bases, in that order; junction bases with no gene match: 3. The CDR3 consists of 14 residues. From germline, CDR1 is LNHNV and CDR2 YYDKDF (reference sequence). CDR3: CATGAGGGANVLTF. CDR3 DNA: TGTGCCACCGGGGCGGGGGGTGGGGCCAACGTCCTGACTTTC. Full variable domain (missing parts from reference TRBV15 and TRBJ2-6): DAMVIQNPRYQVTQFGKPVTLSCSQTLNHNVMYWYQQKSSQAPKLLFHYYDKDFNNEADTPDNFQSRRPNTSFCFLDIRSPGLGDTAMYLCATGAGGGANVLTFGAGSRLTVL.

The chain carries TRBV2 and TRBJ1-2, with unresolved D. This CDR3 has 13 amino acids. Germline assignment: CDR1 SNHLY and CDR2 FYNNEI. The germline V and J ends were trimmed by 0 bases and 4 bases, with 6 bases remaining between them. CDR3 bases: TGTGCCAGCAGTGAAGCTGCTCTCTATGGCTACACCTTC. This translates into CASSEAALYGYTF.

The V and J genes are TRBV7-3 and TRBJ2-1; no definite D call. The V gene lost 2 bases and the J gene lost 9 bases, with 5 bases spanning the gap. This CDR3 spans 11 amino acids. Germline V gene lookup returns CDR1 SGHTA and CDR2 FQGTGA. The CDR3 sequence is CASSLGIEQFF. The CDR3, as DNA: TGTGCCAGCAGCTTAGGAATTGAGCAGTTCTTC.

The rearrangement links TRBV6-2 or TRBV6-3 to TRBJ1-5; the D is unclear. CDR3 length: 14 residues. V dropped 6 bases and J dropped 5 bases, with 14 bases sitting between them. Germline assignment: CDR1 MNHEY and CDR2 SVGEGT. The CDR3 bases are TGTGCCAGCAGCTCCACCAACACCTATCAGCCCCAGCATTTT. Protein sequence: CASSSTNTYQPQHF.

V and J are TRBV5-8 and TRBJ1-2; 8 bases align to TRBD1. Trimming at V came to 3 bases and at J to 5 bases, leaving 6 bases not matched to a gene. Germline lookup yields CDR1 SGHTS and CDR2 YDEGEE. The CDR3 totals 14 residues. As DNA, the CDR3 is TGTGCCAGCAGCTCGGACAGGGACTATTATGGCTACACCTTC. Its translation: CASSSDRDYYGYTF.

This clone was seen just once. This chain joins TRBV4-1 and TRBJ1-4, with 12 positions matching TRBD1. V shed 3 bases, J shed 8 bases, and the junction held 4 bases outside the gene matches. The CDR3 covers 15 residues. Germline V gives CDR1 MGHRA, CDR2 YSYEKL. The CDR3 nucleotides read TGCGCCAGCAGCCAGGGGACAGGGGGCGTCGAAAAACTGTTTTTT. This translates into CASSQGTGGVEKLFF.

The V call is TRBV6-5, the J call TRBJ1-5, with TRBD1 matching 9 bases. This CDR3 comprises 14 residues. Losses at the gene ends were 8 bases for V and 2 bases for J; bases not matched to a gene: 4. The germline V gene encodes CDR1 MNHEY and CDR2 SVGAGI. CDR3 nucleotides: TGTGCCAGCTCGGACAGGGGAGGCAATCAGCCCCAGCATTTT. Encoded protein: CASSDRGGNQPQHF.

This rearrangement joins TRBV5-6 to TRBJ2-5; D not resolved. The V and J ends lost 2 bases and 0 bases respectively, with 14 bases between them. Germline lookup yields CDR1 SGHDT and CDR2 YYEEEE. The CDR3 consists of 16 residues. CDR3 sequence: CASSFVIGNNQETQYF. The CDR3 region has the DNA TGTGCCAGCAGCTTTGTAATTGGGAACAACCAAGAGACCCAGTACTTC.

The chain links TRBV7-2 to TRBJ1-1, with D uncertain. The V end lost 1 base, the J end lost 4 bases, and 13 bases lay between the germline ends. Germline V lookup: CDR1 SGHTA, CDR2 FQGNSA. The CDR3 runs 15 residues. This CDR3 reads CASSLGQALFTEAFF. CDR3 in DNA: TGTGCCAGCAGCTTAGGGCAGGCCTTGTTCACTGAAGCTTTCTTT.

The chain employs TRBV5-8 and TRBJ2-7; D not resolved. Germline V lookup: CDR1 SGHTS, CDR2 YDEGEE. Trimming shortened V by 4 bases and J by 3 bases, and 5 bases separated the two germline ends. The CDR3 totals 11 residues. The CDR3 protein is CASSTYYEQYV. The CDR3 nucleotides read TGTGCCAGCAGCACCTACTACGAGCAGTACGTC.

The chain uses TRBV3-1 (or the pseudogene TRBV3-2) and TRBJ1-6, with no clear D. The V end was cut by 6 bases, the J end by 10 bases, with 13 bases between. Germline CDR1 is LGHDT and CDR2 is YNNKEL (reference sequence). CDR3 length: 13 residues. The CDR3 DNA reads TGTGCCAGCAGTCCGACGGGAAAGTCACCCCTCCACTTT. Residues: CASSPTGKSPLHF.

CDR3 sequence (DNA): TGTGCCAGCAGTGAAATGGGGGCGGTCTATGGCTACACCTTC. Translating gives CASSEMGAVYGYTF. The V and J genes are TRBV6-1 and TRBJ1-2, with a tentative D call TRBD1 (6 bases). The CDR3 is 14 amino acids. V was shortened by 2 bases and J by 4 bases, with 11 bases between the two germline ends. Germline CDR1 reads MNHNS; CDR2 reads SASEGT.

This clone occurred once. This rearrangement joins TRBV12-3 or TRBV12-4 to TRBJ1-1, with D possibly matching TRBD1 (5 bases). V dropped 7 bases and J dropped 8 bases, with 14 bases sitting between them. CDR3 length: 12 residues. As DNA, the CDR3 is TGTGCCAGCAACAAGGACACCCGCGAAGCTTTCTTT. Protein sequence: CASNKDTREAFF.

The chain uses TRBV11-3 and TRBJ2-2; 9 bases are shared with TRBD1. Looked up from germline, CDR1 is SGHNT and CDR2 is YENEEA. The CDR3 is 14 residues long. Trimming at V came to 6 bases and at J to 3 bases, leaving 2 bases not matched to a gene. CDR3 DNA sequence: TGTGCCAGCAGTCGACAGGGGGACACCGGGGAGCTGTTTTTT. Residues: CASSRQGDTGELFF. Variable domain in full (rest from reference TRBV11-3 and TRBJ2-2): EAGVVQSPRYKIIEKKQPVAFWCNPISGHNTLYWYLQNLGQGPELLIRYENEEAVDDSQLPKDRFSAERLKGVDSTLKIQPAELGDSAVYLCASSRQGDTGELFFGEGSRLTVL.

This CDR3 reads CASSQDVGNEKLFF. The CDR3 nucleotides are TGCGCCAGCAGCCAAGATGTAGGTAATGAAAAACTGTTTTTT. The chain is built from TRBV4-3 and TRBJ1-4; D gene uncertain. V gave up 0 bases and J gave up 4 bases, with 6 bases separating them. The CDR3 runs to 14 residues. Germline CDR1 and CDR2: LGHNA and YSLEER.